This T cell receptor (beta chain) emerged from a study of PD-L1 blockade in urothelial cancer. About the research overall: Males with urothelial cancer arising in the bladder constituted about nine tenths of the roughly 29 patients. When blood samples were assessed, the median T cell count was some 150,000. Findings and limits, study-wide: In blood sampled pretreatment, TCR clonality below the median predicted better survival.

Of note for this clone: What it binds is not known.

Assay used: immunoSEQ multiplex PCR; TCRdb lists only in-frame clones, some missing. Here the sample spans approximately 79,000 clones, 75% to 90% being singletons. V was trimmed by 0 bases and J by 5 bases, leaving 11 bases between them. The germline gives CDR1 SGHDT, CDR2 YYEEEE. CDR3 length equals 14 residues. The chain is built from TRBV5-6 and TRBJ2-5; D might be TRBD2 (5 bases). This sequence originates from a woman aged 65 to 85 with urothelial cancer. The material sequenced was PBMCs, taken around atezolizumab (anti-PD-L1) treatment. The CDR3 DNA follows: TGTGCCAGCAGCTTGGAGAGGGTTGGCGAGACCCAGTACTTC. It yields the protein CASSLERVGETQYF.